What follows is one TCR beta chain and its context. Antigen: not known. Measured with immunoSEQ multiplex PCR; TCRdb has only the in-frame clones, and not every one. The data contain under 150,000 clones, around nine tenths of them seen just once; the ten biggest clones take up 0.16%. The germline V gene encodes CDR1 MNHEY and CDR2 SMNVEV (reference sequence). The CDR3 covers 13 residues. V shed 3 bases and J 2 bases; nucleotides not matched to a gene: 1. The data were obtained in a study of graft-versus-host responses after intestinal transplantation. Study-level findings and limits: GvH clones detected in recipient marrow included some appearing first in ileum or blood.

The sample was unstimulated CD4+ T cells sorted from spleen or lymph node cells, taken before intestinal transplant. The V and J genes are TRBV27 and TRBJ2-7; TRBD1 aligns across 7 bases. The TCR originated in a human donor who received an intestinal transplant. The chain's CDR3 is CASSFGTAYEQYF. CDR3 nucleotides: TGTGCCAGCAGTTTCGGGACAGCCTACGAGCAGTACTTC.